The clone carrying this T cell receptor beta chain was counted many times. Antigen: not known. The data were obtained in a study of T cells in Graves' hyperthyroidism and ophthalmopathy. Overall study findings and caveats: Median prediction lead before ophthalmopathy onset was around 7 months with the model. Most clonotypes that expanded in the thyroid above 0.001 also showed up in blood.

The CDR3 spans 16 residues. The V and J ends lost 3 bases and 1 base, in that order; junction bases with no gene match: 7. RNA transcripts were the template for amplifying TCR beta CDR3 regions. The HTBI primer set was used in a first-round RT-PCR of the TCR CDR3. TCRdb ran MiXCR on the multiplex PCR reads and lists one entry per CDR3 protein. This sample has hundreds of thousands of distinct CDR3 sequences, with roughly 15% found just once. Sequencing was carried out using blood. This receptor was obtained from a woman aged 50 to 60 with Graves' ophthalmopathy. The chain links TRBV12-3 or TRBV12-4 to TRBJ1-1, with TRBD1 identical over 8 bases. The CDR3 nucleotides read TGTGCCAGCAGTTTCCTAGGACAGGGATGGAACACTGAAGCTTTCTTT. Translation: CASSFLGQGWNTEAFF.